These T cell receptor beta chains were read from a single sample in a study of cytomegalovirus exposure and HLA in healthy donors. Measured with immunoSEQ multiplex PCR; TCRdb has only the in-frame clones, and not every one. Here the sample spans 150,000 to 190,000 clones, 75% being singletons. Sequencing was carried out using PBMCs. The receptors come from a man aged 18 to 35 in good health and CMV-seronegative. CDR3s include the opening cysteine and the closing phenylalanine or tryptophan. A D gene is named only where the DNA matches it firmly. The listing skips clone size in some rows; elsewhere it reads once, few, many or a size class.

V	size	J	D	CDR3
TRBV7-2	few	TRBJ2-7	.	CASSLVRYEQYF
TRBV2	.	TRBJ2-7	TRBD2	CASSGTSGEQYF
TRBV28	.	TRBJ2-5	.	CASGAAGAWEETQYF
TRBV7-9	few	TRBJ1-1	.	CASSFPFPLKLFF
TRBV5-4	once	TRBJ2-3	TRBD1	CASSLTGDGTQYF
TRBV6-1	.	TRBJ2-1	TRBD2	CASSGTSEWDEQFF
TRBV2	few	TRBJ1-1	.	CASSVGGLNTEAFF
TRBV15	.	TRBJ2-1	TRBD2	CATSPGLAEYNEQFF
TRBV7-9	few	TRBJ2-1	TRBD2	CASSPPLAGEFHNEQFF
TRBV25-1	.	TRBJ1-2	.	CASQDRVNYGYTF
TRBV7-2	.	TRBJ1-2	TRBD1	CASSLGTGAGYTF
TRBV4-1	once	TRBJ2-2	TRBD1	CASSQRSRDRGGTGELFF
TRBV7-9	.	TRBJ2-3	TRBD1	CASSPIEQTGTTDTQYF
TRBV28	few	TRBJ2-6	.	CASSLIGDNSGANVLTF
TRBV2	.	TRBJ2-1	TRBD2	CASTRAGAVSYNEQFF
TRBV6-6	.	TRBJ2-1	TRBD1	CASSYGGTGSYNEQFF
TRBV14	.	TRBJ2-3	.	CASSQNLRDTQYF
TRBV4-3	.	TRBJ2-1	TRBD1	CASSQDTAGGYNEQFF
TRBV7-9	.	TRBJ1-1	TRBD1	CASSAITGANTEAFF
TRBV5-6	.	TRBJ2-1	TRBD2	CASSFMGGSRPFSYNEQFF
TRBV6-6	.	TRBJ1-4	.	CASSENEKLFF
TRBV7-2	.	TRBJ2-3	TRBD2	CASSLRLAVRGTDTQYF
TRBV9	few	TRBJ2-2	TRBD2	CASSVGLAGVTGELFF
TRBV30	.	TRBJ2-7	.	CAWSVTGSSSYEQYF
TRBV29-1	.	TRBJ2-5	.	CSVEEAPRGETQYF
TRBV6-1	.	TRBJ2-4	.	CASSAGVQAKNIQYF
TRBV4-3	few	TRBJ2-1	TRBD2	CASSQAPSGSINEQFF
TRBV9	.	TRBJ2-7	.	CASSVELGGYEQYF
TRBV19	.	TRBJ2-3	.	CASSIGGTSDTQYF
TRBV5-1	.	TRBJ2-3	TRBD2	CASSHGTSGDTQYF
TRBV18	.	TRBJ2-1	TRBD2	CASSLAGLAGTNEQFF
TRBV28	.	TRBJ1-2	.	CASTHSPRQDYGYTF
TRBV19	.	TRBJ1-4	.	CASQRGVNEKLFF
TRBV5-4	.	TRBJ2-7	TRBD1	CASSTGQATYEQYF
TRBV6-5	once	TRBJ2-1	.	CASRDYWGEQFF
TRBV5-4	few	TRBJ2-7	TRBD2	CASSSGLAVSSSYEQYF
TRBV6-6	.	TRBJ1-5	.	CASRAAKAQPQHF
TRBV7-6	.	TRBJ2-1	TRBD1	CASSLAGTGKGRHNEQFF
TRBV6-1	.	TRBJ1-2	.	CASSESGGLGGYTF
TRBV27	.	TRBJ2-3	TRBD2	CATSGITDTQYF
TRBV4-3	.	TRBJ2-2	TRBD2	CASSQESPAGTNTGELFF
TRBV11-2	.	TRBJ2-5	TRBD2	CASSPPGTSGSSETQYF
TRBV28	.	TRBJ1-1	.	CASTPGSSTEAFF
TRBV9	.	.	.	CASSVREGGERSEQYF
TRBV4-1	.	TRBJ2-7	.	CASSQQTSNEQYF
TRBV9	few	TRBJ2-1	TRBD2	CASSVDEGGSYNEQFF
TRBV28	.	TRBJ2-1	TRBD2	CASIGELAGSNEQFF
TRBV4-1	once	TRBJ2-7	TRBD2	CASSQVGGRSYEQYF
TRBV19	.	TRBJ2-3	TRBD2	CATGTSGDTDTQYF
TRBV28	.	TRBJ2-3	.	CASPDSTGPPMDTQYF
TRBV27	few	TRBJ2-7	TRBD1	CASSFGDRAGYEQYF
TRBV6-1	.	TRBJ1-1	.	CASSAGTSNTEAFF
TRBV6-6	.	TRBJ2-1	.	CGSSYSVASEQFF